This T cell receptor beta chain was observed in a study of cytomegalovirus exposure and HLA in healthy donors. Points from the study as a whole: Clonal expansion was found to be greater in HLA-associated TCR beta chains than in equally common others in a later analysis. Some highly shared sequence variants likely arose as a pipeline artifact. The study put around 180 TCR beta chains on its list as cytomegalovirus-associated. Reported findings show TCR beta sequences accurately forecast HLA-A and HLA-B alleles in most subjects.

In its sample, this clone was seen a few times. Antigen: not known. It was with 60 Vbeta and 13 Jbeta primers that the PCR ran. TCRdb keeps only in-frame clones here, not all; method: immunoSEQ multiplex PCR. The repertoire consists of approximately 140,000 clones, with roughly 80% occurring once and the leading ten covering approximately 8.2%. V dropped 11 bases and J dropped 6; count of bases not matched to a gene: 18. The CDR3 is 16 amino acids. CDR1 is SNHLY, CDR2 FYNNEI, per germline. This TCR came from a woman aged 45-65 years in good health and CMV-seropositive. Sequenced sample: PBMCs. This rearrangement joins TRBV2 to TRBJ2-1, with TRBD2 identical over 8 bases. CDR3 protein: CACKDGAGGFLNEQFF. The CDR3 DNA follows: TGTGCCTGCAAAGACGGGGCGGGGGGATTTCTCAATGAGCAGTTCTTC.